These 30 T cell receptor beta chains were sequenced from one sample in a study of shared clonotypes between healthy human individuals. Only in-frame clones appear in the TCRdb table, and some are missing; sequencing was by immunoSEQ multiplex PCR. The profile shows fewer than 400,000 clones, around two thirds of them singletons. Sequencing was performed on memory CD4+ T cells sorted from blood. Documented subset: CD45RA-negative fraction. The receptors come from a man under 40 in good health.

The chain couples TRBV5-1 to TRBJ2-5; 9 bases line up with TRBD2. This CDR3 region has 14 residues. The J segment lost 3 bases and the V segment lost 4 bases, leaving 4 bases of the junction unmatched. CDR1 is SGHRS, CDR2 YFSETQ, per germline. This chain's CDR3 is CASSTGLAEETQYF. The CDR3 DNA is TGCGCCAGCAGCACGGGACTAGCAGAAGAGACCCAGTACTTC.

The rearrangement joins TRBV30 to TRBJ2-7, with 9 bases lining up with TRBD1. V trimming: 4 bases; J trimming: 10 bases; junction bases outside the gene matches: 5. Germline V CDR1 and CDR2: GTSNPN, SVGIG (reference sequence). The CDR3 is 11 amino acids. CDR3 protein: CAWTRDRVQYF. CDR3 bases: TGTGCCTGGACGAGGGACAGGGTACAGTACTTC.

This clone has only one observation. It may be a read error: a sequence one base away is much more abundant. CDR3 DNA sequence: TGTGCCAGCAGTTCCTCCTACGAGCAGTACTTC. Protein sequence: CASSSSYEQYF. This sequence joins TRBV5-4 and TRBJ2-7; D not certain. Germline V gene lookup returns CDR1 SGHNT and CDR2 YYREEE (reference sequence). The CDR3 sequence is 11 residues long. Deletions cut 5 bases from V and 0 bases from J, with 3 bases between.

This rearrangement joins TRBV5-4 to TRBJ2-2; D call uncertain. There are 15 residues in the CDR3. Deletions cut 0 bases from V and 2 bases from J, with 8 bases between. The germline CDR1 and CDR2 sequences are SGHNT and YYREEE (reference sequence). The CDR3 region has the DNA TGTGCCAGCAGCTTGGTGGGAATAAACACCGGGGAGCTGTTTTTT. Protein: CASSLVGINTGELFF.

The rearrangement links TRBV15 to TRBJ2-5; D is undetermined. The CDR3 is 13 amino acids. The germline gives CDR1 LNHNV, CDR2 YYDKDF (reference sequence). Trimming shortened V by 3 bases and J by 5 bases, and 10 bases separated the two germline ends. CDR3 sequence: CATSRGIRETQYF. CDR3 bases: TGTGCCACCAGCAGGGGGATACGGGAGACCCAGTACTTC.

The chain carries TRBV9 and TRBJ2-7, with 7 bases matching TRBD2. Germline V lookup: CDR1 SGDLS, CDR2 YYNGEE. Unmatched junction bases numbered 7, after V lost 4 bases and J lost 0 bases. The CDR3 is made up of 15 amino acids. CDR3: CASSTRGEGSYEQYF. As DNA, the CDR3 is TGTGCCAGCAGCACACGGGGGGAGGGCTCCTACGAGCAGTACTTC.

The chain links TRBV7-6 to TRBJ2-2, with 7 bases fitting TRBD1. V was clipped by 5 bases and J by 5 bases; unmatched bases: 5. The CDR3 is made up of 14 amino acids. Per the germline V gene, CDR1 is SGHVS and CDR2 is FNYEAQ. CDR3 protein: CASSLRTGTGELFF. CDR3 nucleotides: TGTGCCAGCAGCCTGCGGACAGGAACCGGGGAGCTGTTTTTT. Full variable domain (missing parts from reference TRBV7-6 and TRBJ2-2): GAGVSQSPRYKVTKRGQDVALRCDPISGHVSLYWYRQALGQGPEFLTYFNYEAQQDKSGLPNDRFSAERPEGSISTLTIQRTEQRDSAMYRCASSLRTGTGELFFGEGSRLTVL.

The chain recombines TRBV2 with TRBJ1-3; D gene ambiguous. Trimming pared 4 bases from V and 3 bases from J, leaving 7 bases between. CDR1 and CDR2 (germline): SNHLY, FYNNEI. The CDR3 loop spans 13 amino acids. The CDR3 coding sequence is TGTGCCAGCAGTGGCTTGAGTGGAAACACCATATATTTT. It is translated as CASSGLSGNTIYF.

V and J are TRBV7-9 and TRBJ2-1; D is perhaps TRBD1 or TRBD2 (5 bases each). V lost 0 bases to trimming and J lost 0 bases, with 9 bases between them. The CDR3 has 16 residues. The germline gives CDR1 SEHNR, CDR2 FQNEAQ (reference sequence). CDR3 protein: CASSLALGDSYNEQFF. The CDR3 nucleotides are TGTGCCAGCAGCTTAGCTCTGGGGGACTCCTACAATGAGCAGTTCTTC.

This clone has a single count. The chain is built from TRBV5-6 and TRBJ2-1, with 10 nucleotides matching TRBD1. Germline V lookup: CDR1 SGHDT, CDR2 YYEEEE. Trimming at V came to 0 bases and at J to 4 bases, leaving 7 bases not matched to a gene. This CDR3 has 17 residues. The chain's CDR3 is CASSLAGSGQGYNEQFF. CDR3 nucleotides: TGTGCCAGCAGCTTGGCCGGTTCGGGACAGGGGTACAATGAGCAGTTCTTC.

CDR3 region: CASRRQGKDGYTF. Here the CDR3 DNA reads TGTGCCAGCAGACGACAGGGGAAAGATGGCTACACCTTC. The rearrangement uses TRBV6-9 and TRBJ1-2, with 8 positions matching TRBD1. CDR3 length: 13 amino acids. With 6 bases clipped from V and 6 bases from J, the junction kept 6 bases outside the gene matches. Looked up from germline, CDR1 is MNHGY and CDR2 is SVAAGI.

Turning to this clone: Other DNA sequences within the sample encode an identical CDR3. The chain combines TRBV5-1 with TRBJ2-5, with 10 bases fitting TRBD1. J lost 4 bases, V lost 0 bases, and 0 bases had no gene match. This CDR3 is 14 amino acids long. The germline CDR1 and CDR2 sequences are SGHRS and YFSETQ. The chain's CDR3 is CASSLGTGGETQYF. In DNA, the CDR3 is TGCGCCAGCAGCTTGGGGACAGGGGGAGAGACCCAGTACTTC. Complete variable domain (other parts from reference TRBV5-1 and TRBJ2-5): KAGVTQTPRYLIKTRGQQVTLSCSPISGHRSVSWYQQTPGQGLQFLFEYFSETQRNKGNFPGRFSGRQFSNSRSEMNVSTLELGDSALYLCASSLGTGGETQYFGPGTRLLVL.

The rearrangement links TRBV15 to TRBJ1-1; no firm D call. Trimming pared 0 bases from V and 7 bases from J, leaving 21 bases between. This CDR3 has 17 residues. Germline V CDR1 and CDR2: LNHNV, YYDKDF (reference sequence). Here the CDR3 DNA reads TGTGCCACCAGCAGAGATCTAGGAACGTATGGGCCAGATGAAGCTTTCTTT. This codes for CATSRDLGTYGPDEAFF.

V and J are TRBV2 and TRBJ1-5; unclear D gene. The CDR3 totals 15 residues. CDR1 and CDR2 (germline): SNHLY, FYNNEI. Trimming took off 8 bases at V and 3 bases at J, with 17 bases between the two ends. CDR3 nucleotides: TGTGCCAGCGGTTGGAGAGGACGGTTCAATCAGCCCCAGCATTTT. Protein: CASGWRGRFNQPQHF.

The chain is built from TRBV18 and TRBJ2-7; D not resolved. This CDR3 is 13 amino acids long. V was shortened by 1 base and J by 6 bases, with 10 bases between the two germline ends. Germline CDR1 reads KGHSH; CDR2 reads LQKENI. The CDR3 DNA reads TGTGCCAGCTCACCACTCGCCCGGCTCGAGCAGTACTTC. As protein: CASSPLARLEQYF.

The V call is TRBV5-5, the J call TRBJ1-1, with D hard to call. Trimming stripped 4 bases from V and 0 bases from J, with 13 bases between. The CDR3 runs 15 residues. Germline CDR1 SGHKS, CDR2 YYEKEE (reference sequence). The DNA for the CDR3 is TGTGCCAGCAGCCTGGGGATAGGCATGAACACTGAAGCTTTCTTT. Translated, it gives CASSLGIGMNTEAFF.

The chain joins TRBV18 to TRBJ2-3; D unresolved. CDR1 is KGHSH, CDR2 LQKENI, per germline. V was cut by 2 bases and J by 3 bases, with 6 bases left in between. CDR3 length: 13 residues. CDR3 region: CASSPGQTDTQYF. CDR3 DNA sequence: TGTGCCAGCTCACCAGGTCAAACAGATACGCAGTATTTT.

The chain uses TRBV2 and TRBJ2-5; the match to TRBD1 covers 7 bases. The germline V gene has CDR1 SNHLY and CDR2 FYNNEI. The CDR3 is made up of 13 amino acids. V trimming: 4 bases; J trimming: 4 bases; junction bases outside the gene matches: 3. The CDR3 sequence is CASSGRDRETQYF. DNA for the CDR3: TGTGCCAGCAGTGGCCGGGACAGAGAGACCCAGTACTTC.

For this clone: Because the CDR3's place on the DNA is in doubt, the DNA is left out and the CDR3 is given as listed by TCRdb. The gene calls are TRBV29-1 and TRBJ1-1; the D segment call TRBD1 is taken from the table without a DNA check. In germline, CDR1 is SQVTM, CDR2 ANQGSEA. The CDR3 spans 11 residues, counting both ends. CDR3: CSVGQGAETFF.

The chain carries TRBV10-3 and TRBJ1-2; D is perhaps TRBD1 (5 bases). The V and J ends lost 6 bases and 5 bases respectively, with 19 bases between them. Germline loops: CDR1 ENHRY, CDR2 SYGVKD. The CDR3 contains 15 residues. This chain's CDR3 is CAISQDTAGPYGYTF. The CDR3 DNA reads as TGTGCCATCAGCCAGGACACGGCCGGGCCATATGGCTACACCTTC.

A few counts support this clone. The chain couples TRBV10-3 to TRBJ1-1; 8 nucleotides agree with TRBD1. The CDR3 runs to 16 residues. Germline CDR1 ENHRY, CDR2 SYGVKD. Trimming removed 1 base from V and 4 bases from J; junction bases left unmatched: 8. CDR3 sequence reads: CAISEYGQGLSTEAFF. CDR3 coding DNA: TGTGCCATCAGTGAGTATGGACAGGGTTTATCCACTGAAGCTTTCTTT.

The chain links TRBV18 to TRBJ1-4, with TRBD1 as a possible D gene (6 bases). V was clipped by 4 bases and J by 4 bases, with 16 bases between them. The CDR3 extends over 16 amino acids. Germline V lookup: CDR1 KGHSH, CDR2 LQKENI. CDR3 nucleotides: TGTGCCAGCTCACGGGATGAGGGGACACATAATGAAAAACTGTTTTTT. Amino acids: CASSRDEGTHNEKLFF.

The chain has TRBV5-1 and TRBJ2-1, with 8 bases identical to TRBD2. Germline V CDR1 and CDR2: SGHRS, YFSETQ. The CDR3 has 15 residues. After removal of 4 bases from V and 4 bases from J, the junction contained 7 bases not matched to a gene. The DNA for the CDR3 is TGCGCCAGCAGCGGAACTAGCGGAGCTTACAATGAGCAGTTCTTC. Amino acid sequence: CASSGTSGAYNEQFF.

About this clone: Other DNA sequences in the sample encode the same CDR3. The V and J genes are TRBV6-6 and TRBJ2-7; 7 nucleotides match TRBD1. Germline V lookup: CDR1 MNHNY, CDR2 SVGAGI (reference sequence). V was pared by 5 bases and J by 4 bases, with 8 bases of the junction left unmatched. The CDR3 loop spans 14 amino acids. CDR3 nucleotide sequence: TGTGCCAGCAGTCCGCAGGGGGAGAGATACGAGCAGTACTTC. This sequence encodes CASSPQGERYEQYF.

The V and J genes are TRBV7-8 and TRBJ1-5; D may be TRBD1 (5 bases). Germline V CDR1 and CDR2: SGHVS, FQNEAQ. The CDR3 runs 16 residues. V was trimmed by 2 bases and J by 2 bases, leaving 13 bases between them. CDR3 protein: CASSLRRDRGNQPQHF. The CDR3 DNA reads TGTGCCAGCAGCTTACGCAGGGATCGAGGCAATCAGCCCCAGCATTTT. Together with reference TRBV7-8 and TRBJ1-5, the CDR3 gives the full variable domain: GAGVSQSPRYKVAKRGQDVALRCDPISGHVSLFWYQQALGQGPEFLTYFQNEAQLDKSGLPSDRFFAERPEGSVSTLKIQRTQQEDSAVYLCASSLRRDRGNQPQHFGDGTRLSIL.

The chain employs TRBV6-6 and TRBJ2-3, with D possibly matching TRBD2 (6 bases). The V gene's germline CDR1 is MNHNY and CDR2 SVGAGI (reference sequence). There are 13 residues in the CDR3. V lost 5 bases and J lost 7, with 13 bases in between. The CDR3: CASSQEGRNTQYF. In DNA form, the CDR3 reads TGTGCCAGCAGTCAGGAGGGCCGGAATACGCAGTATTTT.

The chain couples TRBV28 to TRBJ2-3, with TRBD1 matching 7 bases. This CDR3 is 14 amino acids long. The J segment lost 4 bases and the V segment lost 3 bases, leaving 4 bases of the junction unmatched. Germline V gives CDR1 MDHEN, CDR2 SYDVKM. CDR3 loop: CASSFATGSDTQYF. In DNA form, the CDR3 reads TGTGCCAGCAGTTTCGCGACAGGGTCAGATACGCAGTATTTT. The full variable domain, its missing parts supplied by reference TRBV28 and TRBJ2-3, is DVKVTQSSRYLVKRTGEKVFLECVQDMDHENMFWYRQDPGLGLRLIYFSYDVKMKEKGDIPEGYSVSREKKERFSLILESASTNQTSMYLCASSFATGSDTQYFGPGTRLTVL.

The chain combines TRBV9 with TRBJ2-1; 14 nucleotides agree with TRBD2. The CDR3 sequence is 21 residues long. Germline values: CDR1 SGDLS, CDR2 YYNGEE. The junction had 16 bases not matched to a gene; V was cut back by 0 bases and J by 5 bases. The CDR3 reads CASSVATRTSGRSRADNEQFF. The DNA for the CDR3 is TGTGCCAGCAGCGTAGCTACGCGGACTAGCGGGAGGAGCAGGGCGGACAATGAGCAGTTCTTC.

In this sample, this clone turned up a few times. The J gene is TRBJ2-5, the V gene TRBV5-1, with 12 bases lining up with TRBD2. Trimming cost V 4 bases and J 4 bases; bases outside gene matches: 8. Germline CDR1 and CDR2: SGHRS and YFSETQ. The CDR3 extends over 16 amino acids. CDR3 in DNA: TGCGCCAGCAGCCCGGAAGGACTAGCGGGAAGAGAGACCCAGTACTTC. It translates to CASSPEGLAGRETQYF.

Many counts were recorded for this clone. The sample holds other DNA sequences that translate to the same CDR3. The chain is built from TRBV15 and TRBJ2-5, with D possibly TRBD1 on 6 matching bases. The V and J ends lost 1 base and 2 bases respectively, with 8 bases between them. CDR3 size: 14 residues. Germline V lookup: CDR1 LNHNV, CDR2 YYDKDF (reference sequence). The CDR3 region is CATSRGQEQETQYF. The DNA of the CDR3 is TGTGCCACCAGCAGAGGACAGGAGCAAGAGACCCAGTACTTC. Full variable domain (missing parts from reference TRBV15 and TRBJ2-5): DAMVIQNPRYQVTQFGKPVTLSCSQTLNHNVMYWYQQKSSQAPKLLFHYYDKDFNNEADTPDNFQSRRPNTSFCFLDIRSPGLGDTAMYLCATSRGQEQETQYFGPGTRLLVL.